This T cell receptor beta chain was sequenced in a study of T cell responses to AZD1222 COVID-19 vaccine. Notes on the study in general: Dominant at 160-218 and 743-854, vaccine-associated CD4 TCRs also spanned spike. A mostly white British donor set with more females was recruited, and clonal diversity was possibly underestimated. Spike-specific TCR breadth and depth both grew after two AZD1222 doses.

This clone is a singleton in its sample. Its target is unknown. Assay: immunoSEQ multiplex PCR; the TCRdb copy retains only in-frame clones and omits some. The sample consists of 98,000 or so clones, approximately 88% of them appearing once. This CDR3 contains 15 residues. CDR1 is SGHRS and CDR2 is YFSETQ in the germline V gene. V lost 5 bases and J lost 0, with 12 bases in between. The chain links TRBV5-1 to TRBJ1-3; D not certain. The sequence came from an adult in good health. The material sequenced was peripheral blood, taken on day 0 of AZD1222 vaccination. CDR3 DNA sequence: TGCGCCAGCAGATTCTTACCAGTCTCTGGAAACACCATATATTTT. Protein: CASRFLPVSGNTIYF. Based on the CDR3 plus reference TRBV5-1 and TRBJ1-3, the full variable domain is KAGVTQTPRYLIKTRGQQVTLSCSPISGHRSVSWYQQTPGQGLQFLFEYFSETQRNKGNFPGRFSGRQFSNSRSEMNVSTLELGDSALYLCASRFLPVSGNTIYFGEGSWLTVV.